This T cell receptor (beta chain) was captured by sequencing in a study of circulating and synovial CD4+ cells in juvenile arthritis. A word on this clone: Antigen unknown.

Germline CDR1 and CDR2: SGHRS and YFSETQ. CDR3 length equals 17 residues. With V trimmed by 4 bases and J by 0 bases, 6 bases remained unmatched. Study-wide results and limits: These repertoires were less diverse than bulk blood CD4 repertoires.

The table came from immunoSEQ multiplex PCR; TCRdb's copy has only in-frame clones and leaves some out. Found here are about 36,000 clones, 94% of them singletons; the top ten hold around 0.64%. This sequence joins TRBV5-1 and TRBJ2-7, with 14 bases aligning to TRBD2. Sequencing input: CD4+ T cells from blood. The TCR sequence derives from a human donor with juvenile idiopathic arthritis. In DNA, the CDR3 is TGCGCCAGCAGCACCGGACTAGCGGGGGGACACTCCTACGAGCAGTACTTC. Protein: CASSTGLAGGHSYEQYF.